This T cell receptor beta chain was retrieved from a study of blood T cell repertoires in COVID-19 (dated by TCRdb to 2020 to 2021). Regarding the research as a whole: The collaborator samples originated in the United States, Italy and Spain and spanned the acute and convalescent phases of COVID-19. The prospective study material was composed of cDNA or gDNA derived from T cells, B-cell-depleted T cells, or PBMCs. Deeply sampled blood TCRbeta repertoires from subjects exposed to, actively infected with, or recovered from COVID-19 were included in the dataset. The repertoires were released in a freely available public database intended as a resource for research on the immune response to SARS-CoV-2. Samples were obtained from the ongoing ImmuneRACE study (first 160 participants) and from about 1,300 subjects provided by 6 global collaborators. Nearly every sample came with metadata listing a de-identified subject ID, COVID-19 status, age in years and sex. Where available, HLA class I and class II types were obtained from metadata supplied by the sample provider rather than from assay-based typing.

The paper's findings and limits, for the study overall: The amount of clinical and demographic metadata varied by source and participant and was provided uncurated.

This clone was observed a single time. No antigen is known for it. Base-call qualities are not available, and no considerably larger clone is one nucleotide away. Participants in the prospective study were aged 18 to 89 years, lived in more than 20 United States geographic areas, and enrolled through a virtual design. In the prospective study, cohorts were assigned on the basis of participant-reported clinical history obtained from a screening survey and a study questionnaire. ImmuneRACE Cohort 3 recovered participants were defined by two consecutive negative NP/OP PCR tests, healthcare professional clearance, or symptom resolution. In the prospective study, mobile phlebotomists collected whole blood, serum and a nasopharyngeal or oropharyngeal swab from each participant. Over a roughly 2-month period, participants in the prospective study had the option of providing additional blood draws and questionnaires. Prospective study blood samples were shipped either frozen or at room temperature before DNA extraction.

Reading the germline V gene gives CDR1 MNHEY and CDR2 SVGAGI. Trimming takes 2 bases from V and 0 bases from J, and the germline ends sit 13 bases apart. The CDR3 measures 16 amino acids from cysteine to phenylalanine. Only the CDR3 DNA stays, 48 bases, in frame from base 1. TCRbeta CDR3 regions were amplified from genomic DNA using the immunoSEQ Assay, a bias-controlled multiplex PCR. The published analysis was carried out like this. The number of nucleated cells in each sample was estimated by amplification of reference gene primers within the assay. To quantify the absolute abundance of each unique TCRbeta CDR3 rearrangement, sequence reads were collapsed and filtered. Productive Simpson clonality was computed per sample as the square root of Simpson's diversity index over productive rearrangements. Here the immuneACCESS table is served through TCRdb, limited to in-frame sequences with V and J called. Missing clones are a known gap in these copies; in checked studies unresolved V genes cover under half, and the rest lacks a known reason. V, J and clone size were drawn from that table, and D and trimming were deduced from the DNA. The sample table records around 300,000 clones; 75% to 90% of these occur just once. The top ten constitute roughly 2.3% of the sample.

The rearranged segments are TRBV6-5 and TRBJ1-2, with a tentative D gene TRBD1 over 5 matching bases. The sequenced material came from PBMCs or T cells enriched from blood (not recorded which). The clonotype comes from a young woman who had recovered from COVID-19. Here the CDR3 is given as CASSYGREPTNYGYTF. The DNA reads TGTGCCAGCAGTTACGGCAGGGAACCTACTAACTATGGCTACACCTTC.